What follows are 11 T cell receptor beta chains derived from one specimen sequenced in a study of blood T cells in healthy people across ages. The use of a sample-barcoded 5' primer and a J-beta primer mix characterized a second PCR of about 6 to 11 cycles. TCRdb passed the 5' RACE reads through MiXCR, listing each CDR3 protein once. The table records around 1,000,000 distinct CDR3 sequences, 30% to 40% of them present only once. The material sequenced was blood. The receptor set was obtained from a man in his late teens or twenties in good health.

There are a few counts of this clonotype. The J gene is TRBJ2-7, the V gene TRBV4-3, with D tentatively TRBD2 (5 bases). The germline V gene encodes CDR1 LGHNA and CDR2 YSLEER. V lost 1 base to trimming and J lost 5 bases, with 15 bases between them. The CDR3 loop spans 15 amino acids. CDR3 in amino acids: CASSQGKGSLDEQYF. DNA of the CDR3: TGCGCCAGCAGCCAAGGTAAAGGGAGTCTCGACGAGCAGTACTTC.

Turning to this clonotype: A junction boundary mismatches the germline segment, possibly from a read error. The CDR3 sequence: CANSLRGGNSEAFF. DNA of the CDR3: TGTGCCAACAGTTTGAGAGGGGGCAATAGTGAAGCTTTCTTT. V gene TRBV12-3 or TRBV12-4 combines with J gene TRBJ1-1; the match to TRBD1 covers 7 bases. This CDR3 contains 14 residues.

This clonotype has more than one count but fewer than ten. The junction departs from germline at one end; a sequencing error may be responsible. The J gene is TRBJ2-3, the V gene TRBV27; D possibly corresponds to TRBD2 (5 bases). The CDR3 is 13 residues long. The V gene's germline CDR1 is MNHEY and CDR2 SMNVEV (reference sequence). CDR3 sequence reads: CASRLSLEGTQYF. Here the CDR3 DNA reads TGTGCCAGCAGGTTATCGTTAGAGGGTACGCAGTATTTT.

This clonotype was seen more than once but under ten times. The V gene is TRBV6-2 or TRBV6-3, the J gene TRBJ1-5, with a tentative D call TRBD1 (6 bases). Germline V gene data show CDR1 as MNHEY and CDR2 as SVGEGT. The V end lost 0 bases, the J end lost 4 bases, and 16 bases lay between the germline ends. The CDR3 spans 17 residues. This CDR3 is CASSYSRGQLRNQPQHF. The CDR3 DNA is TGTGCCAGCAGTTACTCAAGAGGACAGCTTAGAAATCAGCCCCAGCATTTT.

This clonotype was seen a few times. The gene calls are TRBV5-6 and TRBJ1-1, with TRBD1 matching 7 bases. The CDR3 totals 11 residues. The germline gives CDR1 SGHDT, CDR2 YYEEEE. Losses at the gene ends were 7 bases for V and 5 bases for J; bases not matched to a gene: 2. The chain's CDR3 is CASGTATEAFF. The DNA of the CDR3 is TGTGCCAGCGGGACAGCGACTGAAGCTTTCTTT.

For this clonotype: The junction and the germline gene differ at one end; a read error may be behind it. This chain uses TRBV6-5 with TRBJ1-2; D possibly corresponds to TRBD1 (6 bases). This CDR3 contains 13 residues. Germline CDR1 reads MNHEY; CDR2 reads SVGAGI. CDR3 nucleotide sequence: TGTGCCAGCAGTGACTCGATCAGGGGAGGCTACACCTTC. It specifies CASSDSIRGGYTF.

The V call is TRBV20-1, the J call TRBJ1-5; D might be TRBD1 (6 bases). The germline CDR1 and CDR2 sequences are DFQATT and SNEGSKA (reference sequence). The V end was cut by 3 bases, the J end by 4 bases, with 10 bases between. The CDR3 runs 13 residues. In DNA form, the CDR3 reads TGCAGTGCTAGGGGGGCGGAGAATCAGCCCCAGCATTTT. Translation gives CSARGAENQPQHF.

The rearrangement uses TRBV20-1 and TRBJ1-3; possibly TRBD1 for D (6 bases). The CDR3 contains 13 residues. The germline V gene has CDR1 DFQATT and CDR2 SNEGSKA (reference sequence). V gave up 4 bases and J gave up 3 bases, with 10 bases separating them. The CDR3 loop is CSANGGGGNTIYF. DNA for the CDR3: TGCAGTGCTAACGGGGGCGGTGGAAACACCATATATTTT.

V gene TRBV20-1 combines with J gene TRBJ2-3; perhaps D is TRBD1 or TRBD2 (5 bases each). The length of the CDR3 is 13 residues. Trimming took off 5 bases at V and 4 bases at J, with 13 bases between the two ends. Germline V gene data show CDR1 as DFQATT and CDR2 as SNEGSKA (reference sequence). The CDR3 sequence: CSAQMQGPDTQYF. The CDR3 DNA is TGCAGTGCTCAAATGCAGGGACCAGATACGCAGTATTTT.

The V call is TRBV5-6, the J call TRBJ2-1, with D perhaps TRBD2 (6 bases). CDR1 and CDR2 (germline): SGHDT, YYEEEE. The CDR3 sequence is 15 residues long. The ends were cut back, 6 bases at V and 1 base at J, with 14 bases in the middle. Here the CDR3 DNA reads TGTGCCAGCACGTCGGGAGATACTTCCTACAATGAGCAGTTCTTC. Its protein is CASTSGDTSYNEQFF.

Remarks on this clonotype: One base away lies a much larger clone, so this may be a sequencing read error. The CDR3: CSAREFLESRNEQYF. In nucleotides, the CDR3 is TGCAGTGCTAGAGAGTTCTTAGAGAGTCGGAATGAGCAGTACTTC. V usage is TRBV20-1 and J usage is TRBJ2-5; D is unresolved. Trimming removed 0 bases from V and 11 bases from J, with 22 bases in between. This CDR3 contains 15 residues. Germline V gene sequence: CDR1 DFQATT, CDR2 SNEGSKA (reference sequence).